This TCR beta chain was captured in a study of CD8 T cells in Susac syndrome. Study-level findings and limits: Individuals included in the TCR sequencing and HLA analysis were acknowledged by the study to be relatively few in number.

With respect to this clonotype: Its matching antigen is unknown.

An input of about 0.45 to 1 ug of RNA was subjected to reverse transcription using random hexamers. Each CDR3 protein is one row after TCRdb ran MiXCR on the immunoSEQ multiplex PCR reads. The profile shows around 150,000 distinct CDR3 sequences, 95% of them singletons. Sequencing of TCR beta was performed on blood CD8+ and CD4+ T cells. Negative isolation yielded CD8+ and CD4+ T cells; FACS enriched TEMRA cells. Per germline, CDR1 LGHDT and CDR2 YNNKEL (reference sequence). V lost 6 bases and J lost 3, with 17 bases in between. CDR3 length: 15 amino acids. This receptor was taken from a human donor with Susac syndrome. Material for sequencing was CD4+ T cells from PBMCs. This chain connects TRBV3-1 to TRBJ2-5, with a tentative D call TRBD2 (6 bases). The CDR3 DNA sequence: TGTGCCAGCAGGGCATACCGGGGGACCGAAGAGACCCAGTACTTC. Translation: CASRAYRGTEETQYF.